This T cell receptor beta chain came from a study of shared clonotypes between healthy human individuals (dated by TCRdb to the early 2020s). Regarding the research as a whole: Two women and a few men aged 18 to 49 years were included in the cohort. Per donor, three plates each were used for CD4 naive and CD4 memory, two for CD8 naive, and one for CD8 memory. The study deeply sequenced blood TCR repertoires of five healthy adults to estimate repertoire size and the extent of clonotype sharing between individuals. To increase sequencing depth and limit assay-specific biases, different laboratories used diverse techniques to prepare libraries and sequence TCR repertoires. Per donor, leukapheresis produced somewhere between about 0.9 and 9 billion PBMCs. The paper's findings and limits, for the study overall: Based on pairwise subsampling, the degree of clonotype sharing among donors was expected to be affected by sequencing depth. Larger estimated clonotype richness was generally found for naive subsets than for memory subsets. Because the study included only a small number of donors, the genetic and exposure-history diversity represented was limited. Sampling was restricted to blood, and TCR repertoires in tissues likely differ from the TCR repertoires found in blood. When a handful of donors were compared, the shared fraction of clonotypes was around 5% for naive CD4, less than 4% for naive CD8, more than 2% for memory CD4, and less than 0.5% for memory CD8. Rarefaction of sorted-subset datasets indicated incomplete sequencing despite the large sequencing depth. Compared with non-shared clonotypes, the clonotypes found in all four sorted-subset donors had higher generation probabilities.

The donors were healthy, HIV-negative adults who had no recently reported acute infections or vaccinations. All donors were Caucasian adults living in Nashville, Tennessee, USA. Magnetic negative selection was used to enrich CD4+ T cells, after which naive cells were positively selected on CD45RA and the negative fraction became the memory subset. After blood collection by leukapheresis, PBMCs were isolated using Ficoll-Histopaque density gradient centrifugation and then cryopreserved in the vapor phase of liquid nitrogen. Analytical flow cytometry was used to check the purity and quantity of each magnetically sorted T cell population. Genomic DNA was isolated from every sorted fraction and measured by UV absorbance on a Nanodrop 2000c. V gives up 5 bases and J gives up 12 bases, and the segment between their germline ends measures 17 bases. The CDR3, from cysteine to phenylalanine, totals 12 residues. The retained sequence is limited to the CDR3, 36 bases, with the frame set at the first base. As encoded in the germline V gene, CDR1 is LGHNA while CDR2 is YSLEER.

Using the deep immunoSEQ assay, multiplex PCR amplified TCR CDR3 regions from genomic DNA. For each cell subset, the extracted genomic DNA was distributed evenly across all wells of several immunoSEQ 96-well plates, and each plate served as one replicate. For sorted subsets, approximately 190 ng of genomic DNA, equivalent to some 33,000 T cell genomes, went into each replicate PCR. Purified libraries were measured with a Qubit 3.0 fluorometer, size-checked on a Bioanalyzer 2100, and measured again with the KAPA Library Quantification kit. Every immunoSEQ 96-well plate was sequenced on a separate single-read 150-cycle Illumina NextSeq 550 flow cell. The study's processing was this. Because the immunoSEQ output included only junctional sequences and no quality scores, the filtering could not be the same as the filtering used for full-length reads. Sequences were annotated with PyIR, a Python wrapper for IgBLAST v1.9, and V/J genes and CDR3 were assigned using IMGT germline references. Reads were filtered out if the reads had weak V/J assignments (E-value above 1e-6), no CDR3, stop codons, out-of-frame junctions, or ambiguous translated residues. V3J clonotypes were defined as sequences sharing an identical inferred V gene, J gene, and CDR3 amino acid sequence. The percentage overlap between two repertoires was calculated by dividing the number of shared unique clonotypes by the size of the smaller repertoire. Repertoire richness was assessed with RTK rarefaction, the Chao1 estimator, and Recon v2.1 estimates of unobserved clonotypes. For all TCRbeta clonotypes obtained by the gDNA method from several donors, generation probabilities were computed with OLGA. TCRdb provides this immuneACCESS table in a form limited to in-frame rearrangements. Some clones are lacking; in checked studies, under half of them reflect an unresolved V gene, and why the rest are absent is not known. From that table come the V and J calls and clone size; the DNA was used to work out D and trimming. The sample includes a few million clones, with roughly 92% observed a single time. Roughly 0.15% of the sample comes from the top ten.

Note on this clone: Its antigen remains unidentified. No base qualities exist here, and no much larger clone lies one base off it.

This TCR derives from a man younger than 35 in good health. The sequenced sample consisted of naive CD4+ T cells sorted from blood. The cell subset or site label on this specimen signifies: CD45RA+ positively selected. The chain couples TRBV4-3 to TRBJ2-7; TRBD1 might be the D gene, on 6 matching bases. The base sequence is TGCGCCAGCAGCATACAGCCGGGACACAGGTACTTC. It translates as CASSIQPGHRYF.